Below, one TCR beta chain is given with its context. The antigen is not known. The sample comes from a study of T cell responses to AZD1222 COVID-19 vaccine. Regarding the study as a whole: Rises in breadth and depth of Spike-specific TCRs came after two AZD1222 doses.

The data were produced by immunoSEQ multiplex PCR, yet TCRdb's version contains in-frame clones alone and is incomplete. This table has about 130,000 clones, 90% to 95% appearing once. The sequencing here drew on peripheral blood, taken 28 days after the second AZD1222 dose. The TCR sequence derives from an adult who received the AZD1222 COVID-19 vaccine.

The CDR3 nucleotides read TGTGCCAGCAGCCAAGAGGGTATGAACACTGAAGCTTTCTTT. Residues: CASSQEGMNTEAFF. The genes are TRBV6-2 or TRBV6-3 and TRBJ1-1; no firm D call. Trimming removed 6 bases at V and 0 bases at J, with 11 bases between. CDR1 is MNHEY, CDR2 SVGEGT, per germline. The CDR3 sequence is 14 residues long.